This T cell receptor (beta chain) derives from a study of human T cells and chemical hapten exposure. Time point here: pre-sensitization, week 0. Treatment meaning: therapeutic diphenylcyclopropenone sensitization with weekly scalp DPC. The CDR3 has 16 residues. The germline V gene encodes CDR1 MNHEY and CDR2 SVGAGI. Germline trimming cut 6 bases from V and 4 bases from J; bases unmatched to any gene: 14. TCRdb re-derived calls from the RACE reads in MiXCR, one entry per CDR3 protein. The sample lists tens of thousands of distinct CDR3 sequences, approximately 9.9% seen once, with over 4% in the top ten. This clonotype appeared a few times.

The sample consisted of whole blood, taken in connection with sensitization to the hapten diphenylcyclopropenone (DPC). J is TRBJ1-2 and V is TRBV6-5; 7 bases match TRBD1. This TCR was recovered from a woman in her forties or fifties with alopecia areata. Some clones in this sample may be carry-over from other donors' samples. The CDR3 sequence is CASRDGKKGAGYGYTF. The DNA of the CDR3 is TGTGCCAGCAGAGACGGAAAAAAGGGGGCAGGCTATGGCTACACCTTC.